The 16 T cell receptor beta chains presented below share a single source sample, sequenced in a study of blood T cells in healthy people across ages. Next came a second PCR, run for about 6 to 11 cycles, which used a sample-barcoded 5' primer along with a J-beta primer mix. MiXCR, run by TCRdb on the 5' RACE reads, gives a single entry per CDR3 protein. The sample lists under 850,000 distinct CDR3 sequences; 35% to 40% were seen once. The sequenced sample consisted of blood. The source of these receptors is a man aged 18 to 29 in good health.

This clonotype was found a few times. The V call is TRBV5-1, the J call TRBJ1-1; tentatively, D is TRBD1 (5 bases). CDR1 SGHRS and CDR2 YFSETQ come from the germline V gene. The CDR3 spans 14 residues. V lost 4 bases and J 7 bases, leaving 17 bases between the germline ends. Here the CDR3 DNA reads TGCGCCAGCAGCCCCCGGCTGAACGGGGGTGAAGCTTTCTTT. Translating gives CASSPRLNGGEAFF.

The chain has TRBV29-1 and TRBJ2-7, with D perhaps TRBD2 (5 bases). CDR1 and CDR2 (germline): SQVTM, ANQGSEA. This CDR3 spans 10 amino acids. Between the trimmed V and J ends, which lost 8 bases and 3 bases, there was a span of 8 bases. CDR3 DNA sequence: TGCAGCACCCGGGACTACGAGCAGTACTTC. Amino acid sequence: CSTRDYEQYF.

The genes are TRBV27 and TRBJ2-1; D may match TRBD1 or TRBD2 (5 bases each). TRBJ2-7 explains the end of the DNA better; the J call may be wrong. The V gene's germline CDR1 is MNHEY and CDR2 SMNVEV (reference sequence). This CDR3 has 13 amino acids. DNA of the CDR3: TGTGCCAGCAGTTCTGGGACCTACAATGAGCAGTACTTC. Translated, it gives CASSSGTYNEQYF.

There are many counts of this clonotype. The chain recombines TRBV18 with TRBJ1-2, with TRBD1 identical over 10 bases. CDR1 and CDR2 from the germline V gene are KGHSH and LQKENI. The CDR3 sequence is 13 residues long. V shed 4 bases and J 12 bases; nucleotides not matched to a gene: 8. CDR3 residues: CASSRPGQGSHTF. In DNA, the CDR3 is TGTGCCAGCTCACGCCCGGGACAGGGGAGCCACACCTTC.

The CDR3 DNA follows: TGTGCCAGCAGCGTAGGGACCCGGCTCGATGAGCAGTTCTTC. It is translated as CASSVGTRLDEQFF. V and J are TRBV7-9 and TRBJ2-1, with D perhaps TRBD1 or TRBD2 (5 bases each). Germline lookup yields CDR1 SEHNR and CDR2 FQNEAQ (reference sequence). The CDR3 consists of 14 residues. The V end was cut by 5 bases, the J end by 8 bases, with 16 bases between.

The chain is built from TRBV12-3 or TRBV12-4 and TRBJ1-1; D might be TRBD1 (6 bases). Trimming stripped 6 bases from V and 3 bases from J, with 17 bases between. This CDR3 has 15 residues. The CDR3 DNA is TGTGCCAGCAGGTACAGGGCGGTCGGAGACACTGAAGCTTTCTTT. It encodes CASRYRAVGDTEAFF.

CDR3 sequence: CASSNQGLANEQYF. The DNA of the CDR3 is TGCGCCAGCAGCAACCAGGGACTAGCCAACGAGCAGTACTTC. The chain recombines TRBV4-1 with TRBJ2-1, with 9 bases fitting TRBD2. The end of the DNA fits TRBJ2-7 better, so the J call may be wrong. The CDR3 consists of 14 residues. From germline, CDR1 is MGHRA and CDR2 YSYEKL.

For this clonotype: A read error may be the cause here, since a much bigger clone is one base away. The V call is TRBV21-1, the J call TRBJ2-1. TRBV21-1 is tagged as a pseudogene. The CDR3 spans 16 residues. This CDR3 reads CASSKTICKLRETQFF. DNA of the CDR3: TGTGCCAGCAGCAAAACGATCTGCAAACTAAGAGAGACCCAGTTCTTC.

The genes are TRBV10-3 and TRBJ1-4; D perhaps matches TRBD1 (5 bases). The CDR3 consists of 18 residues. Germline CDR1 reads ENHRY; CDR2 reads SYGVKD. The V end was cut by 2 bases, the J end by 1 base, with 17 bases between. The CDR3 loop reads CAISEAKGSEGTNEKLFF. The DNA of the CDR3 is TGTGCCATCAGTGAGGCGAAGGGGAGTGAAGGAACTAATGAAAAACTGTTTTTT.

This chain connects TRBV12-3 or TRBV12-4 to TRBJ1-5; D may be TRBD1 (5 bases). The CDR3 has 18 amino acids. V lost 3 bases, J lost 0 bases, and 18 bases lay in between. CDR3 loop: CASSFIGQGRYSNQPQHF. CDR3 sequence (DNA): TGTGCCAGCAGTTTTATCGGGCAGGGCCGATATAGCAATCAGCCCCAGCATTTT.

This chain joins TRBV7-2 and TRBJ2-7; D unclear. The CDR3 loop spans 16 amino acids. Germline loops: CDR1 SGHTA, CDR2 FQGNSA. Trimming pared 4 bases from V and 0 bases from J, leaving 16 bases between. The CDR3 loop is CASSYVLGLSSYEQYF. CDR3 in DNA: TGTGCCAGCAGCTACGTACTGGGCCTGAGCTCCTACGAGCAGTACTTC.

This chain connects TRBV7-2 to TRBJ2-1, with TRBD2 matching over 7 bases. The CDR3 has 15 amino acids. CDR1 is SGHTA and CDR2 is FQGNSA in the germline V gene. The trim removed 5 bases at V and 2 bases at J, leaving 6 bases unmatched. DNA of the CDR3: TGTGCCAGCAGCCCCCGACGGGGGGCCTACAATGAGCAGTTCTTC. It translates to CASSPRRGAYNEQFF.

The V and J genes are TRBV7-2 and TRBJ1-4; weak D call: TRBD1 (6 bases). Trimming took off 1 base at V and 7 bases at J, with 13 bases between the two ends. Per germline, CDR1 SGHTA and CDR2 FQGNSA. The CDR3 spans 15 residues. The CDR3 sequence: CASSLGGGKGEKLFF. The CDR3, as DNA: TGTGCCAGCAGCTTAGGAGGGGGGAAAGGTGAAAAACTGTTTTTT.

The V call is TRBV7-2, the J call TRBJ2-2, with 12 bases fitting TRBD1. Trimming at V came to 4 bases and at J to 2 bases, leaving 5 bases not matched to a gene. The germline gives CDR1 SGHTA, CDR2 FQGNSA. The CDR3 runs 17 residues. CDR3 bases: TGTGCCAGCAGCTCCCTGGGACAGGGGGCTAACACCGGGGAGCTGTTTTTT. Translated: CASSSLGQGANTGELFF.

The chain uses TRBV12-3 or TRBV12-4 and TRBJ1-1; the D gene is possibly TRBD1 (5 bases). Trimming removed 6 bases at V and 10 bases at J, with 12 bases between. The CDR3 covers 11 residues. The CDR3 protein is CASRTARGAFF. DNA of the CDR3: TGTGCCAGCAGGACAGCCCGGGGAGCTTTCTTT.

The chain employs TRBV7-3 and TRBJ1-6; D is unresolved. V lost 4 bases and J lost 0, with 7 bases in between. CDR1 and CDR2 (germline): SGHTA, FQGTGA. This CDR3 has 15 amino acids. CDR3 sequence: CASSSGRSYNSPLHF. The CDR3 nucleotides are TGTGCCAGCAGCTCCGGACGCTCCTATAATTCACCCCTCCACTTT.